The TCR beta chain described here comes from a study of OX40 agonist ivuxolimab in advanced cancers. With regard to the full study: The costimulatory receptor OX40 (CD134) was targeted by ivuxolimab, a fully human IgG2 agonistic monoclonal antibody. The monotherapy dose-escalation portion (N of about 50 patients) of the phase I ivuxolimab trial is reported in the paper. In the dose-escalation cohort, 65% to 85% of patients were male, and the mean age was around 65 years with a range of roughly 20 to 79. Peripheral TCRbeta sequencing aimed to test whether ivuxolimab altered TCR sequence diversity and caused clonal T-cell expansion. Intravenous ivuxolimab was administered to patients every 2 weeks at six dose levels: 0.01, 0.1, 0.3, 1.5, 3 and 10 mg/kg. Of the roughly 53 patients in dose escalation, approximately 20 had hepatocellular carcinoma, some 15 had melanoma, 9 had renal cell carcinoma and 9 had head and neck cancer. Prior anti-PD-1, anti-PD-L1 or anti-CTLA-4 therapy was permitted, and approximately 40% of dose-escalation patients had received checkpoint inhibitors. Three dose-escalation patients achieved partial responses, one with hepatocellular carcinoma and two with cutaneous melanoma. Broader findings and caveats from the paper: On average, CD8+ T cells showed more expanded clones than CD4+ T cells after ivuxolimab. At doses of 0.1 to 3.0 mg/kg, clonal expansion of both CD4+ and CD8+ blood T cells was observed from baseline to week 6. In the 0.1-3.0 mg/kg groups, partial responders had among the lowest normalized peripheral clonal expansion, particularly in CD8+ T cells. Low levels of normalized T-cell clonal expansion were also seen in some patients who did not respond. Which antigens the clonally expanded peripheral T cells were specific for was not determined.

To sequence the TCRbeta CDR3 region, genomic DNA was isolated from the sorted cells. TCRbeta CDR3 regions were sequenced using the immunoSEQ Assay. The source is immuneACCESS, and TCRdb retained only in-frame sequences with V and J called. Part of the clones is not carried over; for the studies checked, unresolved V genes explain less than half of this, and the remainder is unexplained. The sample profile shows about 20,000 clones; roughly 90% of them were found once. Of the sample, 15% to 20% falls within the top ten clones. Patients with a history of autoimmune disease or receiving systemic immunosuppression were excluded from the trial. Peripheral blood for TCR sequencing was collected from all dose cohorts at baseline, on cycle 4 day 1, and on cycle 7 day 1. Samples were obtained from an open-label, multicenter, first-in-human phase I dose-escalation trial of ivuxolimab. Adults with locally advanced or metastatic melanoma, renal cell, hepatocellular, or head and neck squamous cell carcinoma were enrolled in the trial. Before TCR sequencing, CD4+ T cells and CD8+ T cells were sorted from peripheral blood as separate populations.

The CDR3, cysteine through phenylalanine, is 13 amino acids long. The only DNA kept is the CDR3, 39 bases in frame from the first base. The germline V end is reduced by 3 bases and the J end by 4 bases; junction bases left unmatched: 3. CDR1 and CDR2 are read off the germline V gene (reference sequence) as GTSNPN and SVGIG. About this clone itself: Its antigen is not yet known. No much larger clone exists at a distance of one base, and base qualities are not known.

The sequence derives from an adult with an advanced solid tumor such as melanoma, head and neck, liver or kidney cancer. Recombination joined TRBV30 with TRBJ1-5, and TRBD1 aligns with 7 junction nucleotides. The input for sequencing was CD4+ or CD8+ T cells sorted from blood, taken in a trial of the OX40 agonist ivuxolimab. Here is the DNA: TGTGCCTGGAGCGCAGGGGGGAATCAGCCCCAGCATTTT. This codes for CAWSAGGNQPQHF.